This TCR beta chain is from a study of STAT5B mutations in CD4+ large granular lymphocyte leukemia. A note on this clone: Its antigen remains unknown.

Sequencing was at survey level. The repertoire was sequenced with immunoSEQ multiplex PCR; TCRdb's copy has only in-frame clones and lacks some. The data show around 35,000 clones, nearly 90% seen once. CDR1 MDHEN and CDR2 SYDVKM come from the germline V gene. This CDR3 is built from 13 residues. V shed 5 bases and J shed 7 bases, with 11 bases lying between them. Study-wide findings and caveats: Roughly a quarter of private leukemic clonotypes occurred rarely in other patients' non-leukemic repertoires.

The chain employs TRBV28 and TRBJ2-2, with no clear D. The sequencing sample was made of CD4+ T cells from blood buffy coats. This receptor was identified in a human donor in good health. The CDR3 DNA reads as TGTGCCAGCAGTCCCCAGGTGGTCGGGGAGCTGTTTTTT. Its protein product is CASSPQVVGELFF.